One and the same sample provided the 14 T cell receptor beta chains below, sequenced in a study of lymphopenia after photon versus proton radiotherapy. The table came from immunoSEQ multiplex PCR; TCRdb's copy has only in-frame clones and leaves some out. The sample has 160,000 or so clones, 88% seen once. This specimen consisted of peripheral blood, obtained from a patient treated with photon-based radiotherapy. These TCRs come from a man aged 45 to 65 with gastric cancer.

This clone has more than one count but fewer than ten. The J gene is TRBJ2-2, the V gene TRBV4-2; D might be TRBD2 (5 bases). Germline V CDR1 and CDR2: LGHNA, YNFKEQ. Deletions cut 0 bases from V and 13 bases from J, with 24 bases between. The CDR3 runs 17 residues. The CDR3 nucleotides are TGTGCCAGCAGCCAAGACGGGGTTGAGGGCATCCAGAAACGGCTGTTTTTT. This gives the protein CASSQDGVEGIQKRLFF.

The V gene is TRBV30, the J gene TRBJ2-7, with no clear D. Per germline, CDR1 GTSNPN and CDR2 SVGIG (reference sequence). Trimming removed 5 bases from V and 2 bases from J, with 13 bases in between. The CDR3 spans 13 residues. CDR3 in amino acids: CAWSPGRPYEQYF. CDR3 bases: TGTGCCTGGTCCCCAGGCAGGCCCTACGAGCAGTACTTC. Variable domain in full (rest from reference TRBV30 and TRBJ2-7): SQTIHQWPATLVQPVGSPLSLECTVEGTSNPNLYWYRQAAGRGLQLLFYSVGIGQISSEVPQNLSASRPQDRQFILSSKKLLLSDSGFYLCAWSPGRPYEQYFGPGTRLTVT.

In regard to this clone: The sample contains more than one DNA sequence encoding this CDR3. The V and J genes are TRBV6-5 and TRBJ2-7, with D unclear. CDR1 is MNHEY, CDR2 SVGAGI, per germline. V gave up 6 bases and J gave up 4 bases, with 10 bases separating them. The CDR3 is 12 amino acids. Here the CDR3 reads CASRDRLYEQYF. The CDR3 DNA follows: TGTGCCAGCAGGGACCGCCTTTACGAGCAGTACTTC.

The rearrangement uses TRBV2 and TRBJ1-4; TRBD1 aligns across 7 bases. Germline trimming cut 6 bases from V and 4 bases from J; bases unmatched to any gene: 8. CDR3 size: 15 residues. Germline CDR1 and CDR2: SNHLY and FYNNEI. CDR3 bases: TGTGCCAGCAGAAGCACAGGGGCCATTAATGAAAAACTGTTTTTT. Protein: CASRSTGAINEKLFF.

This chain connects TRBV9 to TRBJ2-3; 7 positions match TRBD2. Germline CDR1 and CDR2: SGDLS and YYNGEE. Germline trimming cut 4 bases from V and 5 bases from J; bases unmatched to any gene: 10. This CDR3 is built from 15 residues. CDR3: CASSLLSGGGDTQYF. CDR3 coding DNA: TGTGCCAGCAGCCTCTTGTCTGGGGGGGGAGATACGCAGTATTTT.

V is TRBV2 and J is TRBJ2-7; D is possibly TRBD2 (5 bases). The CDR3 length is 11 residues. V was trimmed by 5 bases and J by 4 bases, leaving 6 bases between them. The germline CDR1 and CDR2 sequences are SNHLY and FYNNEI. CDR3 region: CASSRGYEQYF. The CDR3, as DNA: TGTGCCAGCAGTCGAGGGTACGAGCAGTACTTC.

This clone was recorded only once. The V and J genes are TRBV28 and TRBJ1-4, with D possibly being TRBD1 (5 bases). Trimming took off 8 bases at V and 4 bases at J, with 14 bases between the two ends. The CDR3 extends over 14 amino acids. Germline CDR1 and CDR2: MDHEN and SYDVKM. The CDR3 here is CASGRVANNEKLFF. Written as DNA, the CDR3 is TGTGCCAGCGGCAGGGTGGCCAATAATGAAAAACTGTTTTTT.

This chain joins TRBV7-6 and TRBJ2-7; 8 bases map to TRBD1. Germline V gives CDR1 SGHVS, CDR2 FNYEAQ. This CDR3 contains 15 residues. V dropped 2 bases and J dropped 3; count of bases not matched to a gene: 6. In DNA, the CDR3 is TGTGCCAGCAGCTTAAGACAGGGGCGACTCTACGAGCAGTACTTC. This codes for CASSLRQGRLYEQYF.

The rearrangement links TRBV7-2 to TRBJ1-1; D gene unclear. CDR3 length equals 13 residues. Germline loops: CDR1 SGHTA, CDR2 FQGNSA. Trimming cost V 2 bases and J 4 bases, with 8 bases left between them. The CDR3 sequence: CASSLRGSTEAFF. DNA of the CDR3: TGTGCCAGCAGCTTAAGAGGTTCCACTGAAGCTTTCTTT.

The J gene is TRBJ2-5, the V gene TRBV5-4, with TRBD1 as a possible D gene (5 bases). Per germline, CDR1 SGHNT and CDR2 YYREEE (reference sequence). Trimming shortened V by 0 bases and J by 4 bases, and 10 bases separated the two germline ends. This CDR3 is 14 amino acids long. CDR3 coding DNA: TGTGCCAGCAGCTTGGGCAGGGCCGTAGAGACCCAGTACTTC. This gives the protein CASSLGRAVETQYF. Full variable domain (missing parts from reference TRBV5-4 and TRBJ2-5): ETGVTQSPTHLIKTRGQQVTLRCSSQSGHNTVSWYQQALGQGPQFIFQYYREEENGRGNFPPRFSGLQFPNYSSELNVNALELDDSALYLCASSLGRAVETQYFGPGTRLLVL.

The CDR3 DNA reads TGTGCCAGCAGCGTAGAAACAAGAGGTACGCAGTATTTT. Protein product: CASSVETRGTQYF. V usage is TRBV9 and J usage is TRBJ2-3; D gene unclear. Trimming pared 0 bases from V and 8 bases from J, leaving 10 bases between. This CDR3 has 13 amino acids. Germline CDR1 and CDR2: SGDLS and YYNGEE.

This clone was counted a few times. The chain joins TRBV15 to TRBJ2-1; D unclear. V dropped 0 bases and J dropped 9 bases, with 12 bases sitting between them. CDR3 length equals 14 residues. Germline-derived CDR1 and CDR2 are LNHNV and YYDKDF (reference sequence). The CDR3 here is CATSRDRVVGEQFF. In DNA form, the CDR3 reads TGTGCCACCAGCAGAGATCGAGTAGTAGGTGAGCAGTTCTTC.

J is TRBJ2-3 and V is TRBV6-5; no reliable D call. In germline, CDR1 is MNHEY, CDR2 SVGAGI. The CDR3 runs to 15 residues. With 5 bases removed from V and 1 base from J, the gap between germline ends came to 13 bases. The CDR3 loop is CASSGGWARTDTQYF. The CDR3 DNA sequence: TGTGCCAGCAGTGGTGGCTGGGCCCGCACAGATACGCAGTATTTT.

This rearrangement joins TRBV28 to TRBJ2-7, with TRBD1 matching over 10 bases. CDR3 length: 15 amino acids. Per the germline V gene, CDR1 is MDHEN and CDR2 is SYDVKM. The V gene end was trimmed by 7 bases and the J gene end by 1 base; junction bases not matched to a gene: 7. CDR3 in amino acids: CASTKGQGQSYEQYF. As DNA, the CDR3 is TGTGCCAGCACCAAGGGACAGGGGCAGTCCTACGAGCAGTACTTC.